This is a list of T cell receptor beta chains from one sample in a study of regulatory T cells in long-lasting Graves disease. MiXCR was run by TCRdb on the multiplex PCR reads, yielding one entry per CDR3 protein. The repertoire consists of roughly 520,000 distinct CDR3 sequences, with around 11% occurring once and the leading ten covering over 7%. The sample also formed part of further work on T cells in Graves' hyperthyroidism and ophthalmopathy.

Sequenced material: peripheral blood mononuclear cells (PBMCs), taken at new diagnosis, from a patient treated with antithyroid drugs. The receptors were sampled from a woman aged 25 to 45 with Graves disease. The conserved cysteine and the conserved F or W are not part of the CDR3 here.

V gene	J gene	CDR3 protein
TRBV15	TRBJ2-3	ATSKEGQTPYTQY
TRBV2	TRBJ2-3	ASRTSGSTDTQY
TRBV7-6	TRBJ2-7	ASSLGQDSRYEQY
TRBV13	TRBJ1-1	ASSSGTGGTEAF
TRBV30	TRBJ1-5	AWSAGGPQPQH
TRBV20-1	TRBJ1-1	SASGGLNTEAF
TRBV9	TRBJ2-1	AISARQGNYNEQF
TRBV12-3/TRBV12-4	TRBJ1-5	ASSLDSLGNQPQH
TRBV2	NA	ASRAGFGEQF
TRBV10-3	TRBJ2-5	AISESGGLPV
TRBV27	TRBJ1-6	ASRGSLNSPLH
TRBV6-5	TRBJ1-5	ASSYSGFQPQH
TRBV6-1	TRBJ1-5	ASSEEETYSNQPQH
TRBV20-1	TRBJ2-1	SARRDTSQF
TRBV7-9	TRBJ1-2	ASSLPGAHGYT
TRBV28	TRBJ1-2	ASSLFRGAYGYT
TRBV9	TRBJ2-1	ASSAGSHNEQF
TRBV6-2/TRBV6-3	TRBJ2-2	AIKPGTGGAGELF
TRBV3-1	TRBJ1-1	ASSDLGRRGTEAF
TRBV6-1	TRBJ1-2	ATPLELRYGYT
TRBV27	TRBJ1-2	ASSLSPIRYGYT
TRBV2	TRBJ1-1	ASMYDTEAF
TRBV7-2	TRBJ2-7	ASSLSAFLSYEQY
TRBV5-6	TRBJ2-7	ASSYRARRFYEQY
TRBV7-2	TRBJ1-5	ASSLGTVRNQPQH
TRBV24-1	TRBJ2-1	ATSDYGGTNNEQF
TRBV4-3	TRBJ2-7	ASSQAGDGQQY
TRBV24-1	TRBJ1-4	ATSDPGTGGEKLF
TRBV2	TRBJ1-6	ASSDRNYNSPLH
TRBV2	TRBJ1-3	ASSGQGANTIY
TRBV30	TRBJ1-1	AWSVGGSNTEAF
TRBV3-1	TRBJ2-7	ASSHLAGYEQY
TRBV7-2	TRBJ2-4	ASSPGTFVAKNIQY
TRBV30	TRBJ1-1	AWRQGTWRTEAF
TRBV7-2	TRBJ2-7	ASSQQEGYEQY
TRBV6-1	TRBJ1-3	ASRETLNRDSGNTIY
TRBV6-6	TRBJ1-2	ASSYSRLRGAINYGYT
TRBV27	TRBJ2-5	ASSLSAGQETQY
TRBV14	TRBJ2-1	ASSQRTSGSFDEQF
TRBV2	TRBJ1-6	ASSESIGTVPSPLH
TRBV7-9	TRBJ1-2	ASSLGQRGPVYGYT
TRBV24-1	NA	ATSDPVQPNNEQF
TRBV7-9	TRBJ2-7	ASSFWAYEQY
TRBV7-2	TRBJ2-7	ASSPTSWIRGDSGEQY
TRBV11-3	TRBJ2-3	ASSLGDHPHTQY
TRBV19	TRBJ2-3	ASRADTDTDTQY
TRBV30	TRBJ2-2	AWIRTSGLAGELF
TRBV6-2/TRBV6-3	TRBJ2-1	ASSCRGTGGNEQF
TRBV4-1	TRBJ2-7	ASSQENQGGVVGRYEQY
TRBV18	TRBJ2-7	ASLPPTGGGREQY
TRBV5-6	TRBJ2-1	ASSLWGPYNEQF
TRBV15	TRBJ2-5	ATSSVAGETQY
TRBV10-3	TRBJ1-2	AAISEKSNYGYT
TRBV6-5	TRBJ2-1	ASSYPSRGEQF
TRBV7-8	TRBJ2-7	ASSLGGTPLGYEQY
TRBV24-1	TRBJ1-1	ATRAGVNTEAF
TRBV30	TRBJ1-6	AWSGARGRNSPLH